What follows are 28 T cell receptor beta chains derived from one specimen sequenced in a study of cytomegalovirus exposure and HLA in healthy donors. The PCR made use of 60 Vbeta and 13 Jbeta primers. Sequencing was performed with immunoSEQ multiplex PCR; in TCRdb, only in-frame clones are kept and a portion is missing. The sample contains 150,000 to 200,000 clones, roughly 78% of which appear only once. The material sequenced was PBMCs. All receptors come from a woman aged 40 to 49 in good health and CMV-seronegative.

The sample holds a few counts of this clone. V and J are TRBV5-4 and TRBJ1-1; a weak D match, TRBD1 (6 bases). The germline V gene encodes CDR1 SGHNT and CDR2 YYREEE (reference sequence). The V gene lost 4 bases and the J gene lost 1 base, with 20 bases spanning the gap. The CDR3 has 17 residues. The DNA for the CDR3 is TGTGCCAGCAGCCACTTTGGCATGGGGGCTAAGAACACTGAAGCTTTCTTT. Residues: CASSHFGMGAKNTEAFF.

V gene TRBV9 combines with J gene TRBJ2-3; TRBD2 agrees at 8 bases. V shed 0 bases, J shed 6 bases, and the junction held 9 bases outside the gene matches. This CDR3 region has 16 residues. Germline CDR1 reads SGDLS; CDR2 reads YYNGEE. The CDR3 sequence: CASSVGDSGMGDTQYF. CDR3 sequence (DNA): TGTGCCAGCAGCGTAGGGGATAGCGGGATGGGGGATACGCAGTATTTT.

Written as DNA, the CDR3 is TGCGCCAGCAGCCCGGGACAGTTGGTCCCCTACGAGCAGTACTTC. Residues: CASSPGQLVPYEQYF. This chain joins TRBV5-1 and TRBJ2-7; the match to TRBD1 covers 7 bases. Germline V lookup: CDR1 SGHRS, CDR2 YFSETQ. CDR3 length: 15 residues. Trimming removed 4 bases from V and 2 bases from J; junction bases left unmatched: 9.

This chain uses TRBV10-3 with TRBJ2-5; D perhaps matches TRBD1 (6 bases). The germline gives CDR1 ENHRY, CDR2 SYGVKD. Trimming shortened V by 5 bases and J by 2 bases, and 9 bases separated the two germline ends. This CDR3 region has 13 residues. This chain's CDR3 is CAISYREQETQYF. CDR3 nucleotide sequence: TGTGCCATCAGTTACAGGGAACAAGAGACCCAGTACTTC.

J is TRBJ1-1 and V is TRBV7-9, with D perhaps TRBD1 (6 bases). Germline values: CDR1 SEHNR, CDR2 FQNEAQ (reference sequence). Trimming pared 0 bases from V and 4 bases from J, leaving 15 bases between. This CDR3 is built from 16 residues. DNA of the CDR3: TGTGCCAGCAGCTTAGCGGAAGGGGGTCGGGGCACTGAAGCTTTCTTT. As protein: CASSLAEGGRGTEAFF.

This clone was counted only a few times. The rearrangement links TRBV27 to TRBJ1-1; a possible D gene is TRBD1 (5 bases). The CDR3 loop spans 13 amino acids. Trimming removed 2 bases at V and 1 base at J, with 5 bases between. Germline assignment: CDR1 MNHEY and CDR2 SMNVEV (reference sequence). CDR3 coding DNA: TGTGCCAGCAGTTTACAGGGGAACACTGAAGCTTTCTTT. It yields the protein CASSLQGNTEAFF.

The V call is TRBV6-6, the J call TRBJ2-3; 10 nucleotides align to TRBD1. There are 15 residues in the CDR3. With 2 bases clipped from V and 3 bases from J, the junction kept 2 bases outside the gene matches. Germline CDR1 and CDR2: MNHNY and SVGAGI (reference sequence). The CDR3 protein is CASSYGTGATDTQYF. The CDR3 DNA reads TGTGCCAGCAGTTACGGGACAGGGGCAACAGATACGCAGTATTTT.

The chain joins TRBV28 to TRBJ2-3; TRBD2 matches at 7 bases. CDR1 MDHEN and CDR2 SYDVKM come from the germline V gene. The CDR3 covers 17 residues. Trimming at V came to 4 bases and at J to 2 bases, leaving 12 bases not matched to a gene. CDR3 nucleotide sequence: TGTGCCAGCAGTTCCCCCGAGGCTAGCGGAGTCACAGATACGCAGTATTTT. Its protein product is CASSSPEASGVTDTQYF.

This chain uses TRBV27 with TRBJ1-5; 8 bases are a match to TRBD1. Germline V gives CDR1 MNHEY, CDR2 SMNVEV (reference sequence). V lost 0 bases, J lost 2 bases, and 3 bases stayed unmatched. There are 16 residues in the CDR3. The CDR3 sequence is CASSLSDRARNQPQHF. In nucleotides, the CDR3 is TGTGCCAGCAGTTTATCGGACAGGGCACGCAATCAGCCCCAGCATTTT.

This rearrangement joins TRBV4-2 to TRBJ1-4; D remains ambiguous. Germline V gene data show CDR1 as LGHNA and CDR2 as YNFKEQ. CDR3 length: 15 residues. V shed 4 bases and J shed 4 bases, with 13 bases lying between them. This CDR3 reads CASSPESGFNEKLFF. The DNA of the CDR3 is TGTGCCAGCAGCCCCGAATCAGGTTTTAATGAAAAACTGTTTTTT.

This clone was recorded a few times. At one end the junction does not follow the germline gene, possibly because of a read error. The genes are TRBV4-1 and TRBJ1-5; D gene uncertain. The CDR3 is made up of 13 amino acids. Germline lookup yields CDR1 MGHRA and CDR2 YSYEKL. This CDR3 reads CASSQGPNRPQHF. The CDR3 coding sequence is TGCGCCAGCAGCCAAGGGCCCAATCGGCCCCAGCATTTT.

The rearrangement joins TRBV18 to TRBJ1-3; D possibly corresponds to TRBD1 (6 bases). This CDR3 contains 16 residues. The germline gives CDR1 KGHSH, CDR2 LQKENI. V was clipped by 3 bases and J by 0 bases, with 12 bases between them. CDR3 in DNA: TGTGCCAGCTCACCGCCGGGCAGGGGCTCTGGAAACACCATATATTTT. It is translated as CASSPPGRGSGNTIYF.

J is TRBJ2-3 and V is TRBV5-6; TRBD2 matches 11 bases. The CDR3 sequence is 17 residues long. Losses at the gene ends were 3 bases for V and 1 base for J; bases not matched to a gene: 7. Germline V gene data show CDR1 as SGHDT and CDR2 as YYEEEE. In DNA form, the CDR3 reads TGTGCCAGCAGCTCGCTAAAACTAGCGGGGGGCACAGATACGCAGTATTTT. This translates into CASSSLKLAGGTDTQYF.

CDR3 loop: CASSLRVGQRYGYTF. In nucleotides, the CDR3 is TGTGCCAGCAGCTTGAGGGTGGGACAACGATATGGCTACACCTTC. The rearrangement links TRBV5-5 to TRBJ1-2; TRBD1 is a possible D gene (6 bases). In germline, CDR1 is SGHKS, CDR2 YYEKEE (reference sequence). V was cut by 1 base and J by 5 bases, with 15 bases left in between. There are 15 residues in the CDR3.

V and J are TRBV5-1 and TRBJ2-5; unclear D gene. Looked up from germline, CDR1 is SGHRS and CDR2 is YFSETQ. CDR3 length: 14 amino acids. The V and J ends lost 1 base and 3 bases respectively, with 10 bases between them. As DNA, the CDR3 is TGCGCCAGCAGCTTGATCCCCACTGAAGAGACCCAGTACTTC. This codes for CASSLIPTEETQYF.

CDR3 sequence: CAWSVRAQGWNTEAFF. CDR3 in DNA: TGTGCCTGGAGTGTAAGGGCTCAGGGCTGGAACACTGAAGCTTTCTTT. J is TRBJ1-1 and V is TRBV30; D is perhaps TRBD1 (5 bases). The V gene's germline CDR1 is GTSNPN and CDR2 SVGIG (reference sequence). V dropped 0 bases and J dropped 1 base, with 15 bases sitting between them. CDR3 length: 16 amino acids. Full variable domain (outside the CDR3, taken from reference TRBV30 and TRBJ1-1): SQTIHQWPATLVQPVGSPLSLECTVEGTSNPNLYWYRQAAGRGLQLLFYSVGIGQISSEVPQNLSASRPQDRQFILSSKKLLLSDSGFYLCAWSVRAQGWNTEAFFGQGTRLTVV.

This chain uses TRBV19 with TRBJ1-5; 7 bases line up with TRBD1. CDR1 LNHDA and CDR2 SQIVND come from the germline V gene (reference sequence). There are 12 residues in the CDR3. V dropped 6 bases and J dropped 7; count of bases not matched to a gene: 3. This CDR3 is CASRDRIQPQHF. Written as DNA, the CDR3 is TGTGCCAGTAGGGACAGGATCCAGCCCCAGCATTTT.

This chain links TRBV5-1 with TRBJ2-2, with D hard to call. Germline V gene lookup returns CDR1 SGHRS and CDR2 YFSETQ. This CDR3 contains 13 residues. Between the trimmed V and J ends, which lost 8 bases and 3 bases, there was a span of 11 bases. This chain's CDR3 is CASAGSDTGELFF. In nucleotides, the CDR3 is TGCGCCAGTGCCGGGTCTGACACCGGGGAGCTGTTTTTT.

This sequence joins TRBV10-1 and TRBJ1-6; a possible D gene is TRBD1 (6 bases). Germline lookup yields CDR1 WNHNN and CDR2 SYGVQD (reference sequence). The V end lost 6 bases, the J end lost 4 bases, and 13 bases lay between the germline ends. The CDR3 has 15 amino acids. The CDR3, as DNA: TGCGCCAGCAGGGGAGGGGGGAAATATAATTCACCCCTCCACTTT. This encodes CASRGGGKYNSPLHF.

The chain recombines TRBV5-1 with TRBJ1-1; no clear D. V was clipped by 4 bases and J by 7 bases, with 20 bases between them. The CDR3 length is 15 residues. Germline V gives CDR1 SGHRS, CDR2 YFSETQ. CDR3 protein: CASSPRGSGVDEAFF. CDR3 nucleotide sequence: TGCGCCAGCAGCCCCCGCGGGTCGGGTGTGGATGAAGCTTTCTTT.

Only one count was recorded for this clone. This chain links TRBV19 with TRBJ2-3; a weak D match, TRBD1 (5 bases). CDR3 size: 17 residues. V lost 4 bases and J lost 2, with 19 bases in between. The germline CDR1 and CDR2 sequences are LNHDA and SQIVND (reference sequence). In nucleotides, the CDR3 is TGTGCCAGTAGTAGCCCTCGAACGGCAGGGCTCACAGATACGCAGTATTTT. This sequence encodes CASSSPRTAGLTDTQYF.

Note on this clone: Germline is not matched at one junction end, which may reflect a read error. The chain carries TRBV9 and TRBJ2-1; 9 positions agree with TRBD1. The V gene's germline CDR1 is SGDLS and CDR2 YYNGEE. CDR3 length: 15 residues. The chain's CDR3 is CAGSVGTGTYNEQFF. CDR3 nucleotide sequence: TGTGCCGGCAGCGTTGGGACAGGGACATACAATGAGCAGTTCTTC. Combining the CDR3 with reference TRBV9 and TRBJ2-1 gives the whole variable domain DSGVTQTPKHLITATGQRVTLRCSPRSGDLSVYWYQQSLDQGLQFLIQYYNGEERAKGNILERFSAQQFPDLHSELNLSSLELGDSALYFCAGSVGTGTYNEQFFGPGTRLTVL.

The rearrangement links TRBV10-3 to TRBJ1-2, with unresolved D. The CDR3 contains 17 residues. With 5 bases removed from V and 0 bases from J, the gap between germline ends came to 19 bases. Germline assignment: CDR1 ENHRY and CDR2 SYGVKD. The CDR3: CAISPAPTGIANYGYTF. The DNA of the CDR3 is TGTGCCATCAGTCCTGCGCCTACGGGGATAGCTAACTATGGCTACACCTTC.

The V call is TRBV7-8, the J call TRBJ2-4; 10 bases line up with TRBD1. Germline V gene lookup returns CDR1 SGHVS and CDR2 FQNEAQ. The CDR3 has 17 residues. J gave up 14 bases and V 5 bases, and 21 bases lay outside the gene matches. CDR3 nucleotides: TGTGCCAGCAGCACGCGGACGGCGGGACAGGGGAACGCTCTCGAGTACTTC. Translating it yields CASSTRTAGQGNALEYF.

The chain uses TRBV4-1 and TRBJ2-7; 9 nucleotides match TRBD1. The germline V gene has CDR1 MGHRA and CDR2 YSYEKL. With V trimmed by 4 bases and J by 3 bases, 7 bases remained unmatched. The CDR3 extends over 15 amino acids. The chain's CDR3 is CASSLGTGNSYEQYF. CDR3 in DNA: TGCGCCAGCAGCCTCGGGACAGGGAACAGCTACGAGCAGTACTTC.

This clone was counted a few times. This chain links TRBV4-1 with TRBJ2-7; 11 bases match TRBD1. The germline V gene has CDR1 MGHRA and CDR2 YSYEKL. V was clipped by 0 bases and J by 3 bases; unmatched bases: 4. The CDR3 has 16 residues. The CDR3 sequence is CASSQDGTGGVYEQYF. In DNA, the CDR3 is TGCGCCAGCAGCCAAGACGGGACAGGGGGGGTCTACGAGCAGTACTTC.

V usage is TRBV9 and J usage is TRBJ1-2; D perhaps matches TRBD1 (6 bases). The CDR3 loop spans 15 amino acids. V was clipped by 3 bases and J by 6 bases, with 18 bases between them. The germline V gene has CDR1 SGDLS and CDR2 YYNGEE. CDR3 bases: TGTGCCAGCAGCGGGACCGTCACAGGGACCAATGGCTACACCTTC. Translation gives CASSGTVTGTNGYTF.

The chain uses TRBV5-1 and TRBJ1-1; D may be TRBD1 (5 bases). V gave up 0 bases and J gave up 3 bases, with 12 bases separating them. Germline values: CDR1 SGHRS, CDR2 YFSETQ. The length of the CDR3 is 15 residues. The CDR3 nucleotides read TGCGCCAGCAGCTTGGACCTTCGGGGGGACACTGAAGCTTTCTTT. This translates into CASSLDLRGDTEAFF.